The rows below give T cell receptor beta chains drawn from one sample of a study of T cells in Graves' hyperthyroidism and ophthalmopathy. TCRdb reprocessed the multiplex PCR reads via MiXCR and lists one record per CDR3 protein. The table shows about 350,000 distinct CDR3 sequences, with roughly 20% occurring only once. The source material was blood. The receptors here all came from a woman in her thirties or forties with Graves' ophthalmopathy. Each CDR3 is given with its conserved first and last residue. The order of the fields is D gene, clone size, J gene, V gene, CDR3 DNA, CDR3 protein. A D gene is named only where the DNA matches it firmly. The size field is filled for only some rows; it gives once, few, many or a size class.

TRBD1,many,TRBJ2-5,TRBV20-1,TGCAGTGCCACGATTGGAGGGTACAGGGGGGAGACCCAGTACTTC,CSATIGGYRGETQYF
TRBD1,many,TRBJ1-2,TRBV6-5,TGTGCCAGCAGCCGCTGGGACAGGGATGGCTACACCTTC,CASSRWDRDGYTF
TRBD2,many,TRBJ2-2,TRBV6-5,TGTGCCAGCAGTTATAGGGCGGGAGAAGACCCCGGGGAGCTGTTTTTT,CASSYRAGEDPGELFF
.,many,TRBJ1-1,TRBV19,TGTGCCAGTAGAGATACAGGGTTCGCTGAAGCTTTCTTT,CASRDTGFAEAFF
.,few,TRBJ1-2,TRBV27,TGTGCCAGCAGTCCCGGACGGAACCTCTATGGCTACACCTTC,CASSPGRNLYGYTF
.,many,TRBJ2-2,TRBV15,TGTGCCACCAGCAGAGATCTAGTCGGGGAGCTGTTTTTT,CATSRDLVGELFF
TRBD2,many,TRBJ2-5,TRBV20-1,TGCAGTGCTAGCGTTGTAGCGGGAGTGGAGACCCAGTACTTC,CSASVVAGVETQYF
.,many,TRBJ2-2,TRBV30,TGTGCCTGGAGGGCAGGGAGTTGGGCTACCCGGAACACCGGGGAGCTGTTTTTT,CAWRAGSWATRNTGELFF
.,many,TRBJ2-5,TRBV12-3/TRBV12-4,TGTGCCACCAAAGGTGACCTGGAGGAGACCCAGTACTTC,CATKGDLEETQYF
.,few,TRBJ1-1,TRBV12-3/TRBV12-4,TGTGCCAGCAGTTCCGGGACAACAGCTTTCTTT,CASSSGTTAFF
TRBD2,many,TRBJ2-5,TRBV7-2,TGTGCCAGCAGCTGGACTAGCGTCGGGACCCAGTACTTC,CASSWTSVGTQYF
.,.,TRBJ2-7,TRBV12-3/TRBV12-4,TGTGCCAGCAGTCGACAGGGACTGTCCTACGAGCAGTACTTC,CASSRQGLSYEQYF
TRBD2,many,TRBJ2-4,TRBV6-2/TRBV6-3,TGTGCCAGCAGTTACGTAGCGGGAGGGGCCAAAAACATTCAGTACTTC,CASSYVAGGAKNIQYF
TRBD1,many,TRBJ1-1,TRBV19,TGTGCCAGTGGACAGGGTTACACTGAAGCTTTCTTT,CASGQGYTEAFF
.,many,TRBJ2-2,TRBV6-5,TGTGCCAGCAGTTACGGGGGCCACGGGGAGCTGTTTTTT,CASSYGGHGELFF
.,.,TRBJ1-3,TRBV4-3,TGCGCCAGCAGCCCCGGCCGCTACTCTGGAAACACCATATATTTT,CASSPGRYSGNTIYF
TRBD2,many,TRBJ2-7,TRBV7-8,TGTGCCAGCAGCATCGGGACTAGCGGGAGTCTTCAGGAGCAGTACTTC,CASSIGTSGSLQEQYF
.,many,TRBJ1-6,TRBV12-3/TRBV12-4,TGTGCCAGCAGCCCCTTTCGATCACCCCTCCACTTT,CASSPFRSPLHF
TRBD1,many,TRBJ1-5,TRBV6-8,TGTGCCAGCAGTTACTACTCGGGACAGGGCCCCCAGCCCCAGCATTTT,CASSYYSGQGPQPQHF
TRBD1,.,TRBJ2-7,TRBV28,TGTGCCAGCAGTGCCTCGACGGGACAGGGGAGAAGGTACGAGCAGTACTTC,CASSASTGQGRRYEQYF
TRBD1,many,TRBJ1-6,TRBV28,TGTGCCAGCAGCAGACCGGACAGGGCTCAGTCACCCCTCCACTTT,CASSRPDRAQSPLHF
.,few,TRBJ2-5,TRBV20-1,TGCAGTGCTAAAGACCTCGTTCGAGACCTAGGGACCCAGTACTTC,CSAKDLVRDLGTQYF